The 28 T cell receptor beta chains presented below share a single source sample, sequenced in a study of graft-versus-host responses after intestinal transplantation. Some clones are missing from TCRdb's copy, which holds only in-frame ones; the method was immunoSEQ multiplex PCR. The data show 14,000 or so clones, around 87% seen once. Sample: bone marrow, taken 120 to 130 days after intestinal transplantation. These receptors came from a human patient who received an intestinal transplant, so some T cells may come from the graft donor.

The V gene is TRBV10-3, the J gene TRBJ1-4; D remains unclear. V was pared by 8 bases and J by 2 bases, with 9 bases between. Germline loops: CDR1 ENHRY, CDR2 SYGVKD. The length of the CDR3 is 13 residues. The CDR3 DNA follows: TGTGCCATCGCAGGAGGGACTAATGAAAAACTGTTTTTT. Its translation: CAIAGGTNEKLFF.

In nucleotides, the CDR3 is TGTGCCAGCAGTTTATGGGGGAGTAGCACAGATACGCAGTATTTT. Its protein is CASSLWGSSTDTQYF. The chain links TRBV27 to TRBJ2-3; the D gene could be TRBD1 or TRBD2 (5 bases each). V was shortened by 1 base and J by 0 bases, with 8 bases between the two germline ends. Germline V CDR1 and CDR2: MNHEY, SMNVEV (reference sequence). The CDR3 is made up of 15 amino acids.

The chain has TRBV30 and TRBJ2-1, with 7 bases fitting TRBD1. CDR1 is GTSNPN, CDR2 SVGIG, per germline (reference sequence). This CDR3 contains 15 residues. Losses at the gene ends were 5 bases for V and 3 bases for J; bases not matched to a gene: 10. The DNA for the CDR3 is TGTGCCTGGGCTAGGGGGCGGGCCAACTACAATGAGCAGTTCTTC. Protein product: CAWARGRANYNEQFF.

The CDR3 bases are TGTGCCAGCAGCATTGGACTAGCGGGAACAGCCTACGAGCAGTACTTC. Its translation: CASSIGLAGTAYEQYF. The V gene is TRBV7-2, the J gene TRBJ2-5; TRBD2 aligns across 12 bases. Judging by the DNA end, TRBJ2-7 fits better; the J call may be wrong. CDR3 length: 16 amino acids. The germline V gene encodes CDR1 SGHTA and CDR2 FQGNSA.

The V call is TRBV15, the J call TRBJ1-4; TRBD1 matches 10 bases. Per germline, CDR1 LNHNV and CDR2 YYDKDF (reference sequence). The trim removed 8 bases at V and 4 bases at J, leaving 7 bases unmatched. The CDR3 runs 15 residues. The CDR3 DNA reads TGTGCCACCGACGAGGGGACAGGGGATAATGAAAAACTGTTTTTT. Amino acids: CATDEGTGDNEKLFF.

This chain connects TRBV6-1 to TRBJ2-1; 10 nucleotides align to TRBD2. This CDR3 contains 16 residues. Germline V gene sequence: CDR1 MNHNS, CDR2 SASEGT. J lost 8 bases, V lost 1 base, and 8 bases had no gene match. The CDR3 reads CASSEGSGRFIHEQFF. In DNA, the CDR3 is TGTGCCAGCAGTGAAGGTAGCGGGAGGTTCATCCATGAGCAGTTCTTC.

The chain carries TRBV6-4 and TRBJ1-2, with D possibly matching TRBD1 (5 bases). The V end was cut by 2 bases, the J end by 7 bases, with 14 bases between. Per the germline V gene, CDR1 is MRHNA and CDR2 is SNTAGT. The CDR3 is 14 amino acids. CDR3 in amino acids: CASSDGGQGSGYTF. In DNA form, the CDR3 reads TGTGCCAGCAGTGACGGAGGGCAGGGCAGTGGCTACACCTTC.

This chain's CDR3 is CASSVRDKASSGQYF. For the CDR3, the DNA is TGTGCCAGCAGCGTGCGGGACAAGGCCTCGAGTGGGCAGTACTTC. V gene TRBV9 combines with J gene TRBJ2-7, with D tentatively TRBD1 or TRBD2 (6 bases each). Trimming cost V 2 bases and J 9 bases, with 21 bases left between them. The CDR3 totals 15 residues. Germline loops: CDR1 SGDLS, CDR2 YYNGEE.

This clone was counted only a few times. This chain connects TRBV28 to TRBJ1-2; D gene ambiguous. Germline-derived CDR1 and CDR2 are MDHEN and SYDVKM. This CDR3 has 14 residues. Trimming shortened V by 0 bases and J by 7 bases, and 12 bases separated the two germline ends. CDR3 in amino acids: CASSLCVVACGYTF. The DNA for the CDR3 is TGTGCCAGCAGTTTATGTGTTGTCGCTTGTGGCTACACCTTC.

The chain combines TRBV28 with TRBJ2-7, with 8 bases identical to TRBD1. This CDR3 contains 13 residues. V lost 7 bases and J lost 6; bases outside the gene matches: 8. Germline V gene data show CDR1 as MDHEN and CDR2 as SYDVKM. CDR3 protein: CASMYSRGLEQYF. Written as DNA, the CDR3 is TGTGCCAGCATGTATTCCAGGGGGCTCGAGCAGTACTTC.

The chain's CDR3 is CAWSDYGVHGELFF. DNA of the CDR3: TGTGCCTGGAGCGACTATGGGGTTCACGGGGAGCTGTTTTTT. The gene calls are TRBV30 and TRBJ2-2; D may be TRBD2 (5 bases). CDR3 length: 14 amino acids. Deletions cut 3 bases from V and 7 bases from J, with 15 bases between. CDR1 is GTSNPN, CDR2 SVGIG, per germline (reference sequence).

The chain combines TRBV11-2 with TRBJ2-7; TRBD2 agrees at 11 bases. Germline CDR1 reads SGHAT; CDR2 reads FQNNGV. V lost 6 bases and J lost 0; bases outside the gene matches: 13. CDR3 length: 18 amino acids. CDR3 residues: CASSLYGLAGVSSYEQYF. As DNA, the CDR3 is TGTGCCAGCAGTTTATACGGACTAGCGGGTGTCAGCTCCTACGAGCAGTACTTC.

This clone has only a few counts. J is TRBJ1-1 and V is TRBV10-1, with a possible D match to TRBD1 (5 bases). Germline CDR1 reads WNHNN; CDR2 reads SYGVQD (reference sequence). The CDR3 is 13 residues long. Trimming pared 6 bases from V and 1 base from J, leaving 9 bases between. CDR3 in amino acids: CASRGAGNTEAFF. CDR3 sequence (DNA): TGCGCCAGCAGAGGGGCCGGGAACACTGAAGCTTTCTTT.

The rearrangement joins TRBV9 to TRBJ1-6; possibly TRBD1 for D (6 bases). Trimming took off 4 bases at V and 7 bases at J, with 18 bases between the two ends. This CDR3 contains 16 residues. Germline loops: CDR1 SGDLS, CDR2 YYNGEE. In DNA, the CDR3 is TGTGCCAGCAGCTTCCAAGGGGGGGGTCCGAATTCACCCCTCCACTTT. Translated, it gives CASSFQGGGPNSPLHF.

This rearrangement joins TRBV27 to TRBJ1-2; a weak D match, TRBD1 (6 bases). Germline V gives CDR1 MNHEY, CDR2 SMNVEV (reference sequence). V lost 2 bases and J lost 7, with 17 bases in between. The CDR3 is made up of 15 amino acids. The CDR3 here is CASSLRANREGGYTF. The CDR3 region has the DNA TGTGCCAGCAGTTTAAGGGCGAACAGGGAAGGTGGCTACACCTTC.

In DNA form, the CDR3 reads TGTGCCAGTAACATGGACAGGGCGATCACAGATACGCAGTATTTT. Protein product: CASNMDRAITDTQYF. This rearrangement joins TRBV19 to TRBJ2-3; 8 nucleotides line up with TRBD1. V lost 7 bases, J lost 2 bases, and 8 bases stayed unmatched. CDR3 length: 15 amino acids. CDR1 and CDR2 (germline): LNHDA, SQIVND (reference sequence).

The chain is built from TRBV19 and TRBJ2-3, with 10 positions matching TRBD1. CDR3 length: 15 residues. J lost 3 bases, V lost 5 bases, and 5 bases had no gene match. Per germline, CDR1 LNHDA and CDR2 SQIVND (reference sequence). This chain's CDR3 is CASSPGQGVTDTQYF. The CDR3 bases are TGTGCCAGTAGTCCCGGACAGGGGGTAACAGATACGCAGTATTTT.

The chain uses TRBV6-1 and TRBJ1-4, with D maybe TRBD1 (5 bases). Trimming cost V 7 bases and J 7 bases, with 19 bases left between them. The CDR3 runs 15 residues. Germline V gene data show CDR1 as MNHNS and CDR2 as SASEGT. The CDR3 region is CASIAAGGVREKLFF. The CDR3 bases are TGTGCCAGCATAGCCGCGGGGGGGGTTCGTGAAAAACTGTTTTTT.

The chain is built from TRBV7-9 and TRBJ1-2; D unresolved. Germline lookup yields CDR1 SEHNR and CDR2 FQNEAQ (reference sequence). The CDR3 consists of 15 residues. V lost 0 bases to trimming and J lost 2 bases, with 10 bases between them. The CDR3 here is CASSLAGRENYGYTF. The CDR3 DNA sequence: TGTGCCAGCAGCTTAGCAGGCCGCGAGAACTATGGCTACACCTTC.

The chain links TRBV9 to TRBJ2-1, with D possibly matching TRBD1 (5 bases). V lost 0 bases and J 4 bases, leaving 11 bases between the germline ends. In germline, CDR1 is SGDLS, CDR2 YYNGEE. This CDR3 contains 15 residues. CDR3 amino acids: CASSVGSRGYNEQFF. The CDR3 DNA reads as TGTGCCAGCAGCGTAGGTAGTAGGGGTTACAATGAGCAGTTCTTC.

This chain links TRBV27 with TRBJ1-3; 8 bases map to TRBD1. Germline CDR1 is MNHEY and CDR2 is SMNVEV (reference sequence). This CDR3 has 15 residues. V was clipped by 4 bases and J by 4 bases; unmatched bases: 6. The CDR3 DNA reads TGTGCCAGCAGTTCGCCGACAGGGGAAGGAAACACCATATATTTT. Its protein is CASSSPTGEGNTIYF.

CDR3 in DNA: TGTGCCAGCAGCTGGGGGGACAGTTACAATGAGCAGTTCTTC. It is translated as CASSWGDSYNEQFF. The rearrangement uses TRBV5-6 and TRBJ2-1; TRBD1 might be the D (7 bases). From germline, CDR1 is SGHDT and CDR2 YYEEEE. V was trimmed by 3 bases and J by 4 bases, leaving 11 bases between them. This CDR3 contains 14 residues.

The chain combines TRBV25-1 with TRBJ1-5; weak D call: TRBD1 (5 bases). Trimming shortened V by 3 bases and J by 0 bases, and 9 bases separated the two germline ends. CDR1 is MGHDK and CDR2 is SYGVNS in the germline V gene. The CDR3 loop spans 15 amino acids. CDR3 protein: CASSDEGHSNQPQHF. CDR3 coding DNA: TGTGCCAGCAGTGATGAAGGACATAGCAATCAGCCCCAGCATTTT.

The chain employs TRBV9 and TRBJ1-6; TRBD1 agrees at 9 bases. The germline V gene encodes CDR1 SGDLS and CDR2 YYNGEE. The CDR3 runs to 15 residues. Trimming cost V 0 bases and J 6 bases; bases outside gene matches: 1. Written as DNA, the CDR3 is TGTGCCAGCAGCGTAGGGGGACAGGGTAATTCACCCCTCCACTTT. As protein: CASSVGGQGNSPLHF. Supplemented by reference TRBV9 and TRBJ1-6, the full variable domain reads DSGVTQTPKHLITATGQRVTLRCSPRSGDLSVYWYQQSLDQGLQFLIQYYNGEERAKGNILERFSAQQFPDLHSELNLSSLELGDSALYFCASSVGGQGNSPLHFGNGTRLTVT.

The CDR3 DNA reads as TGTGCCAGCAGCTTAGCGAGGACAGATTATAGCAATCAGCCCCAGCATTTT. Translated: CASSLARTDYSNQPQHF. This rearrangement joins TRBV7-2 to TRBJ1-5; weak D call: TRBD1 (6 bases). The germline gives CDR1 SGHTA, CDR2 FQGNSA. Trimming took 0 bases from V and 0 from J, leaving 12 bases between them. This CDR3 spans 17 amino acids. Looking up the rest from reference TRBV7-2 and TRBJ1-5 gives the full variable domain: GAGVSQSPSNKVTEKGKDVELRCDPISGHTALYWYRQSLGQGLEFLIYFQGNSAPDKSGLPSDRFSAERTGGSVSTLTIQRTQQEDSAVYLCASSLARTDYSNQPQHFGDGTRLSIL.

This CDR3 is CASSLRGSGIYSPLHF. The CDR3 region has the DNA TGTGCCAGCAGCTTACGGGGGTCTGGGATTTATTCACCCCTCCACTTT. The rearrangement uses TRBV7-2 and TRBJ1-6; TRBD1 is a possible D gene (5 bases). The germline CDR1 and CDR2 sequences are SGHTA and FQGNSA. The CDR3 loop spans 16 amino acids. Trimming pared 2 bases from V and 8 bases from J, leaving 16 bases between.

V is TRBV6-5 and J is TRBJ1-1, with 7 bases identical to TRBD1. The CDR3 is 15 residues long. Trimming cost V 0 bases and J 0 bases; bases outside gene matches: 1. Per the germline V gene, CDR1 is MNHEY and CDR2 is SVGAGI. CDR3 DNA sequence: TGTGCCAGCAGTTACTCTGGGACAGTGAACACTGAAGCTTTCTTT. It yields the protein CASSYSGTVNTEAFF.

V and J are TRBV27 and TRBJ2-3, with TRBD2 matching 8 bases. J lost 5 bases, V lost 7 bases, and 11 bases had no gene match. CDR1 MNHEY and CDR2 SMNVEV come from the germline V gene (reference sequence). The CDR3 is 15 amino acids. CDR3 nucleotide sequence: TGTGCCAGCAACGCGGGGGGCAGGGAGGGAGATACGCAGTATTTT. Translated: CASNAGGREGDTQYF.